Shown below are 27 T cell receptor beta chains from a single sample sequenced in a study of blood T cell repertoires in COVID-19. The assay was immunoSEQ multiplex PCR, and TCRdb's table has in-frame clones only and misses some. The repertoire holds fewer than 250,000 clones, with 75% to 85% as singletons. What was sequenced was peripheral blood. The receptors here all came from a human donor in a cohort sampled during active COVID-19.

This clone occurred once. The DNA of the CDR3 is TGCGCCAGCAGCATGGAGGCCAGGGGGACTGAAGCTTTCTTT. It specifies CASSMEARGTEAFF. The chain combines TRBV5-1 with TRBJ1-1; TRBD1 agrees at 7 bases. Germline V gene lookup returns CDR1 SGHRS and CDR2 YFSETQ. CDR3 length equals 14 residues. Trimming cost V 4 bases and J 5 bases; bases outside gene matches: 8.

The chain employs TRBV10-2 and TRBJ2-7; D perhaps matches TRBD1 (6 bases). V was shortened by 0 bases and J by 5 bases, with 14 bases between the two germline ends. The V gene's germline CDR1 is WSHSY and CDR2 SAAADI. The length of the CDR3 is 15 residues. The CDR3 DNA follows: TGCGCCAGCAGTGAGTCGAGGTTTTCAGGGGACGAGCAGTACTTC. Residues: CASSESRFSGDEQYF.

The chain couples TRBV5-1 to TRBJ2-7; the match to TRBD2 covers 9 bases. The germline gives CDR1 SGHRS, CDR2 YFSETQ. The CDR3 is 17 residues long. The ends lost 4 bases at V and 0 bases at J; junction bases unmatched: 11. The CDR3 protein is CASSGKGLAQVSYEQYF. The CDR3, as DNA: TGCGCCAGCAGCGGGAAAGGACTAGCGCAGGTCTCCTACGAGCAGTACTTC.

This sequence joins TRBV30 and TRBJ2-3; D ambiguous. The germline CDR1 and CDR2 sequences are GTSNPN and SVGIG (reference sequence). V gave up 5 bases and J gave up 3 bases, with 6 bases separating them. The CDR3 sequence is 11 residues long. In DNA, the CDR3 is TGTGCCTGGTCGTTGACAGATACGCAGTATTTT. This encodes CAWSLTDTQYF.

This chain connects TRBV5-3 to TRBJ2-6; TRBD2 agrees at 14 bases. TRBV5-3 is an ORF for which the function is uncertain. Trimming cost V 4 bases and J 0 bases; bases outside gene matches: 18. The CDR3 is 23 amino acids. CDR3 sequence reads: CARSLRRQGGLAGADSGANVLTF. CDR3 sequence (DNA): TGTGCCAGAAGCCTAAGGAGGCAGGGGGGACTAGCGGGAGCTGACTCTGGGGCCAACGTCCTGACTTTC.

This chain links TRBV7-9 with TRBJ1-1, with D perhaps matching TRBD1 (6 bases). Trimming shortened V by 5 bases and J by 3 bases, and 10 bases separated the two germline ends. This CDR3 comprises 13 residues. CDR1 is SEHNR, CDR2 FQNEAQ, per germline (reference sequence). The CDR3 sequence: CASSADSYTEAFF. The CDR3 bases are TGTGCCAGCAGCGCGGACAGCTACACTGAAGCTTTCTTT.

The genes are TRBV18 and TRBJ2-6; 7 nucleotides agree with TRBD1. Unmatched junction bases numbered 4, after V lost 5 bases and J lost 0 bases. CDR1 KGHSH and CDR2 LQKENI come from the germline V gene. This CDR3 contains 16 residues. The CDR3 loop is CASSGTALSGANVLTF. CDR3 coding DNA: TGTGCCAGCTCAGGGACAGCGCTCTCTGGGGCCAACGTCCTGACTTTC.

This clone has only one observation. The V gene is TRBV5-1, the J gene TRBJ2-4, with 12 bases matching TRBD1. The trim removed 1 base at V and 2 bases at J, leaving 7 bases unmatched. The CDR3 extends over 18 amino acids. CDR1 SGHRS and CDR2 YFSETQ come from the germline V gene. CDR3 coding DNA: TGCGCCAGCAGCTTGATCTGGGACAGGGGGCTTACCAAAAACATTCAGTACTTC. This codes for CASSLIWDRGLTKNIQYF. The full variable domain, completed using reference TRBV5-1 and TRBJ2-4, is KAGVTQTPRYLIKTRGQQVTLSCSPISGHRSVSWYQQTPGQGLQFLFEYFSETQRNKGNFPGRFSGRQFSNSRSEMNVSTLELGDSALYLCASSLIWDRGLTKNIQYFGAGTRLSVL.

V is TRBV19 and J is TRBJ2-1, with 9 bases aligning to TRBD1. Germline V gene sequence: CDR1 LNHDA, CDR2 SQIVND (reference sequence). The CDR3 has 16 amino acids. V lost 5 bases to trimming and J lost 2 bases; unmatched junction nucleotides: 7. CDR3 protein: CASSVTGTGPYNEQFF. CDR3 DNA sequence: TGTGCCAGTAGTGTTACCGGGACAGGGCCCTACAATGAGCAGTTCTTC.

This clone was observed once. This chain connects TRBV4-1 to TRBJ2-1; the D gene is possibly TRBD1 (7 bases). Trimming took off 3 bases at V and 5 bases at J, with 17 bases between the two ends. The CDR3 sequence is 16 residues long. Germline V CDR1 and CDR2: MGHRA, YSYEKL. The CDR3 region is CASSHLGGGENNEQFF. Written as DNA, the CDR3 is TGCGCCAGCAGCCACTTAGGAGGGGGCGAGAACAATGAGCAGTTCTTC.

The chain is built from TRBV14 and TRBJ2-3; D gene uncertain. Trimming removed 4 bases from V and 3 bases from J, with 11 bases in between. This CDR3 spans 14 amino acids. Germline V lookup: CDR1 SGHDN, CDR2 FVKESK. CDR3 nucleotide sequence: TGTGCCAGCAGCCCTGCTATCTTGACAGATACGCAGTATTTT. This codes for CASSPAILTDTQYF.

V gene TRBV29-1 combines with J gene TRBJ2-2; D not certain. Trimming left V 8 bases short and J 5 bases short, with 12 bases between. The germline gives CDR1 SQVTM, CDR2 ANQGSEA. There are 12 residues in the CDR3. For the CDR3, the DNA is TGCAGCCCGAAGTCTAGGACCGGGGAGCTGTTTTTT. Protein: CSPKSRTGELFF.

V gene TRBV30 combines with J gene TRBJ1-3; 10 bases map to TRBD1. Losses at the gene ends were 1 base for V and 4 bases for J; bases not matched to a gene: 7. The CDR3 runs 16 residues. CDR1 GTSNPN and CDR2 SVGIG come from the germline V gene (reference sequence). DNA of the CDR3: TGTGCCTGGAGTGAAAGGACAGGGGGAGGGGGAAACACCATATATTTT. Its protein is CAWSERTGGGGNTIYF. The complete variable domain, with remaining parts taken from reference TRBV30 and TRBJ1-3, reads SQTIHQWPATLVQPVGSPLSLECTVEGTSNPNLYWYRQAAGRGLQLLFYSVGIGQISSEVPQNLSASRPQDRQFILSSKKLLLSDSGFYLCAWSERTGGGGNTIYFGEGSWLTVV.

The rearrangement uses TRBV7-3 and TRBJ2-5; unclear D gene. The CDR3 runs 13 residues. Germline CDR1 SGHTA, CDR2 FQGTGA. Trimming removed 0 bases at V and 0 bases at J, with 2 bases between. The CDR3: CASSLTYQETQYF. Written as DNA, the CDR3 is TGTGCCAGCAGCTTAACCTACCAAGAGACCCAGTACTTC.

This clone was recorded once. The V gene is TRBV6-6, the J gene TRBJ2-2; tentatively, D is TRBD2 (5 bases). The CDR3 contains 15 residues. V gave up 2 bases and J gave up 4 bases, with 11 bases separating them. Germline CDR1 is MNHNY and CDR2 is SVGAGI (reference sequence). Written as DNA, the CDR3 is TGTGCCAGCAGTTACGGGAGCTTCGGCACCGGGGAGCTGTTTTTT. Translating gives CASSYGSFGTGELFF.

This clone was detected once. CDR3 sequence (DNA): TGTGCCAGCCAACCCATCCGGGACAGAGATCAGCCCCAGCATTTT. Residues: CASQPIRDRDQPQHF. This sequence joins TRBV27 and TRBJ1-5; 7 bases are a match to TRBD1. Germline CDR1 reads MNHEY; CDR2 reads SMNVEV (reference sequence). This CDR3 has 15 amino acids. The junction had 12 bases not matched to a gene; V was cut back by 8 bases and J by 5 bases.

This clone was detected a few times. CDR3 protein: CASSSQGSKKTQYF. The CDR3 DNA reads TGTGCCAGCAGTTCACAGGGGAGTAAAAAGACCCAGTACTTC. This chain joins TRBV28 and TRBJ2-5; TRBD1 agrees at 7 bases. Germline assignment: CDR1 MDHEN and CDR2 SYDVKM. The CDR3 has 14 amino acids. With 4 bases clipped from V and 6 bases from J, the junction kept 8 bases outside the gene matches.

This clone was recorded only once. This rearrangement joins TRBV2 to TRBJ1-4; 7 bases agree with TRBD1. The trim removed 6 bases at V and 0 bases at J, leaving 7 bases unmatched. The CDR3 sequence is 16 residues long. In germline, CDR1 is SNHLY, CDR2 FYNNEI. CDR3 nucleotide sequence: TGTGCCAGCAGGGGACAGATCGTTCCAACTAATGAAAAACTGTTTTTT. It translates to CASRGQIVPTNEKLFF.

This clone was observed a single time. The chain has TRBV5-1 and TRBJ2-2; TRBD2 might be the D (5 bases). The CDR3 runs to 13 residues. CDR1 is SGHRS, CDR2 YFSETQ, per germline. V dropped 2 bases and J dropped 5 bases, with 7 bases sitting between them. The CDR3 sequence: CASSFRETGELFF. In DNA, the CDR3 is TGCGCCAGCAGCTTTAGGGAGACCGGGGAGCTGTTTTTT.

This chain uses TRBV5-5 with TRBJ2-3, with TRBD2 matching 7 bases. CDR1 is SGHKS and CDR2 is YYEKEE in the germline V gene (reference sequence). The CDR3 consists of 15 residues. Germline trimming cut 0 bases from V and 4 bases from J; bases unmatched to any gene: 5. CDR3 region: CASSLGGGEADTQYF. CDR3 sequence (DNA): TGTGCCAGCAGCTTGGGCGGGGGTGAGGCAGATACGCAGTATTTT.

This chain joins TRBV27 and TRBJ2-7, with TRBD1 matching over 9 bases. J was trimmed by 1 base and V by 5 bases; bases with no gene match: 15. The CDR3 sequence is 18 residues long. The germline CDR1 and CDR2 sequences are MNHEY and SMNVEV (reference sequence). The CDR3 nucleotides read TGTGCCAGCAGTCCCTCGCCCTTGGGACAGGGAATATCCTACGAGCAGTACTTC. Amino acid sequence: CASSPSPLGQGISYEQYF.

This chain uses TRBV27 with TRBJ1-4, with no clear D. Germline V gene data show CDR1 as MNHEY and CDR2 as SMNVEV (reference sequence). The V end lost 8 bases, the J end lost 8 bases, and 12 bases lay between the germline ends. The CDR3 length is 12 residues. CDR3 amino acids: CASAARGEKLFF. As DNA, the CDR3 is TGTGCCAGCGCGGCCCGAGGGGAAAAACTGTTTTTT.

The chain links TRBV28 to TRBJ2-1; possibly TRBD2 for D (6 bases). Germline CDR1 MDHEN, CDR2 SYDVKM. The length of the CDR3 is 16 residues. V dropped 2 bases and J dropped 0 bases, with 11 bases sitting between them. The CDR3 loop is CASSLRDWNSYNEQFF. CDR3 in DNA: TGTGCCAGCAGTTTAAGGGACTGGAACTCCTACAATGAGCAGTTCTTC.

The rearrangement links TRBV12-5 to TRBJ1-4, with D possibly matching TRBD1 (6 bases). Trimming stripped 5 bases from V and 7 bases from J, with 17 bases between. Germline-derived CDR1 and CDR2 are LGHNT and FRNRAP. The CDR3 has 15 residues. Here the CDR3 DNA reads TGTGCTAGTGGTGGCCCCGGGACACTCTCTGAAAAACTGTTTTTT. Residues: CASGGPGTLSEKLFF.

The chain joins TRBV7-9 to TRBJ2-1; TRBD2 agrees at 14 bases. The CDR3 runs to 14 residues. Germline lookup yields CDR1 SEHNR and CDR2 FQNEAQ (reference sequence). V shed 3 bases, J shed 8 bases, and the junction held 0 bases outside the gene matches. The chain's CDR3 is CASSLGLAGDEQFF. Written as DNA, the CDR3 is TGTGCCAGCAGCTTGGGACTAGCGGGAGATGAGCAGTTCTTC.

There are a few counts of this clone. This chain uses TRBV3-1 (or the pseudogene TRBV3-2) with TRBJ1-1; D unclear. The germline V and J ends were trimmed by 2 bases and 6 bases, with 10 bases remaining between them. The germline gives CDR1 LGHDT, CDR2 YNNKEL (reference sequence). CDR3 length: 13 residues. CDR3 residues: CASSQIAGAEAFF. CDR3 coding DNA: TGTGCCAGCAGCCAAATAGCGGGAGCTGAAGCTTTCTTT.

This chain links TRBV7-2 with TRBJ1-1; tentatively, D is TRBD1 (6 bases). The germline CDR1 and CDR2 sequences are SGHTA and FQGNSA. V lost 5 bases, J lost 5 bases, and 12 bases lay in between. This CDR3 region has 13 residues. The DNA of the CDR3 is TGTGCCAGCAGCGCAGGGGTTTGGACTGAAGCTTTCTTT. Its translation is CASSAGVWTEAFF.